One and the same sample provided the 7 T cell receptor beta chains below, sequenced in a study of blood T cell repertoires in COVID-19. Libraries were prepared by immunoSEQ multiplex PCR; TCRdb keeps only in-frame clonotypes and omits some of them. The table has more than 100,000 clones, about four fifths seen once; the top ten hold about 8.4%. Sequencing input: peripheral blood. The receptors come from a woman in her sixties or seventies with active or convalescent COVID-19.

The chain is built from TRBV9 and TRBJ2-2, with 8 bases identical to TRBD2. Trimming at V came to 0 bases and at J to 6 bases, leaving 7 bases not matched to a gene. CDR1 and CDR2 from the germline V gene are SGDLS and YYNGEE. The CDR3 sequence is 16 residues long. The CDR3 DNA reads TGTGCCAGCAGCGTAGCTACTAGCGGCCGCTCCGGGGAGCTGTTTTTT. Translating gives CASSVATSGRSGELFF.

The chain joins TRBV6-5 to TRBJ2-7; D is possibly TRBD2 (6 bases). With 5 bases removed from V and 7 bases from J, the gap between germline ends came to 21 bases. The CDR3 has 15 residues. Germline V lookup: CDR1 MNHEY, CDR2 SVGAGI. In DNA form, the CDR3 reads TGTGCCAGCAGTCACGATCTCGGGGGTGCGGGTGAGCAGTACGTC. Amino acid sequence: CASSHDLGGAGEQYV.

V usage is TRBV3-1 (or the pseudogene TRBV3-2) and J usage is TRBJ2-3; TRBD2 matches 7 bases. Germline V gives CDR1 LGHDT, CDR2 YNNKEL (reference sequence). Trimming at V came to 1 base and at J to 0 bases, leaving 7 bases not matched to a gene. This CDR3 contains 17 residues. CDR3 residues: CASSQVAGEISTDTQYF. CDR3 DNA sequence: TGTGCCAGCAGCCAAGTCGCGGGGGAGATTAGCACAGATACGCAGTATTTT.

This rearrangement joins TRBV19 to TRBJ1-1; D might be TRBD1 (5 bases). The CDR3 covers 13 residues. The V gene's germline CDR1 is LNHDA and CDR2 SQIVND (reference sequence). Trimming took off 6 bases at V and 1 base at J, with 9 bases between the two ends. CDR3 loop: CASSTDRNTEAFF. The CDR3 nucleotides read TGTGCCAGTAGCACCGACAGGAACACTGAAGCTTTCTTT.

This clone has only one observation. The rearrangement joins TRBV28 to TRBJ2-7; 11 bases are a match to TRBD2. The CDR3 runs 18 residues. Germline CDR1 is MDHEN and CDR2 is SYDVKM. V dropped 1 base and J dropped 5; count of bases not matched to a gene: 13. DNA for the CDR3: TGTGCCAGCAGTTTATCGCGGGCTAGCGGGAGGCCGGGGAACGAGCAGTACTTC. Translation gives CASSLSRASGRPGNEQYF.

The chain carries TRBV27 and TRBJ2-5; D is unclear. V lost 5 bases, J lost 1 base, and 14 bases lay in between. Germline V gene lookup returns CDR1 MNHEY and CDR2 SMNVEV (reference sequence). This CDR3 has 15 amino acids. CDR3 sequence: CASSPLLGPQETQYF. CDR3 bases: TGTGCCAGCAGTCCACTTTTGGGCCCCCAAGAGACCCAGTACTTC.

The chain couples TRBV18 to TRBJ1-5; TRBD1 matches at 7 bases. Trimming removed 10 bases from V and 1 base from J; junction bases left unmatched: 10. Germline lookup yields CDR1 KGHSH and CDR2 LQKENI. The CDR3 spans 15 residues. In DNA, the CDR3 is TGTGCCACCAAGGCCACAGGGGACAGCAATCAGCCCCAGCATTTT. This sequence encodes CATKATGDSNQPQHF.